This T cell receptor beta chain was recorded in a study of T cell responses to AZD1222 COVID-19 vaccine. Study-wide points: Of spike-specific TCRs, nearly half reportedly target regions left unmutated in variants.

Assay: immunoSEQ multiplex PCR; the TCRdb copy retains only in-frame clones and omits some. The table lists more than 70,000 clones, nearly 90% of them singletons. V was pared by 2 bases and J by 5 bases, with 10 bases between. The CDR3 is made up of 13 amino acids. Germline CDR1 SGHRS, CDR2 YFSETQ. Note on this clone: Antigen specificity is unknown.

The chain has TRBV5-1 and TRBJ1-2, with D uncertain. The receptor comes from an adult in good health. This material consisted of peripheral blood, taken on day 0 of AZD1222 vaccination. In nucleotides, the CDR3 is TGCGCCAGCAGCTTTGAAAGTGGGTATGGCTACACCTTC. As protein: CASSFESGYGYTF.